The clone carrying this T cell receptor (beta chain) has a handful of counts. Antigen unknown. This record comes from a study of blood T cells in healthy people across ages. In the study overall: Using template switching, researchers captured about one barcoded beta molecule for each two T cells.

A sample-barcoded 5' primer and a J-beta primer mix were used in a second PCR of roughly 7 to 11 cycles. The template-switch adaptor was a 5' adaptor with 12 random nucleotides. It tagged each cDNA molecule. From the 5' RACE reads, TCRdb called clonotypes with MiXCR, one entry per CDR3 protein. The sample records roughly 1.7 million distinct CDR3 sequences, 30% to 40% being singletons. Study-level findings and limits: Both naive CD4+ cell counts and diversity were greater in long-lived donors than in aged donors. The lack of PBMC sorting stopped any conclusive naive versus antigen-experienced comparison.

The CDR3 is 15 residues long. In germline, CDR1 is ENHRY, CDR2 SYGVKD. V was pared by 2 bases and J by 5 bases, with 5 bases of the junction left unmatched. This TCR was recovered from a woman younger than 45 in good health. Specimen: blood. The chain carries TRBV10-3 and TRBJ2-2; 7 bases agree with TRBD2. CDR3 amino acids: CAISEKGRETGELFF. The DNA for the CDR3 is TGTGCCATCAGTGAGAAGGGGAGGGAAACCGGGGAGCTGTTTTTT.